The clone carrying this T cell receptor beta chain was seen more than once but under ten times. The target antigen is unknown. The sample comes from a study of cytomegalovirus exposure and HLA in healthy donors. Study results and caveats: Exclusion applied to some V segments, including TRBV6-2 and TRBV6-3, as they were indistinguishable. The classifier was said to identify cytomegalovirus status with high specificity and sensitivity.

The CDR3 spans 14 residues. CDR1 and CDR2 (germline): SQVTM, ANQGSEA. With 1 base clipped from V and 4 bases from J, the junction kept 3 bases outside the gene matches. This PCR relied on a set of 60 Vbeta primers and 13 Jbeta primers. Repertoires were generated with immunoSEQ multiplex PCR, while TCRdb's copy carries only in-frame clones and drops some. The top ten clones hold approximately 5.3% of a sample with just under 250,000 clones, about 80% of them seen once. The sequence was collected from a middle-aged woman in good health and CMV-seropositive. This chain links TRBV29-1 with TRBJ1-5; 8 nucleotides align to TRBD1. Material for sequencing was PBMCs. The CDR3 region is CSVEVQGANQPQHF. The DNA of the CDR3 is TGCAGCGTTGAAGTTCAGGGGGCGAATCAGCCCCAGCATTTT.